This T cell receptor beta chain was identified in a study of T cell changes during pregnancy in multiple sclerosis. Some clones are missing from TCRdb's copy, which holds only in-frame ones; the method was immunoSEQ multiplex PCR. Of 47,000 or so clones in the sample, around 90% were seen once. CDR3 length: 16 residues. Looked up from germline, CDR1 is GTSNPN and CDR2 is SVGIG (reference sequence). J was trimmed by 6 bases and V by 4 bases; bases with no gene match: 5. This material consisted of peripheral blood, taken in the first trimester of pregnancy. The sequence derives from a female donor with multiple sclerosis, enrolled in a pregnancy study. The chain joins TRBV30 to TRBJ2-2; 16 nucleotides match TRBD2. This chain's CDR3 is CAWTGLAGGLAGELFF. DNA for the CDR3: TGTGCCTGGACGGGACTAGCGGGGGGGCTGGCCGGGGAGCTGTTTTTT.